The clone carrying this T cell receptor beta chain has ten or more counts. Its cognate antigen is unknown. CDR3 length: 15 amino acids. The germline CDR1 and CDR2 sequences are SGHTA and FQGNSA. Trimming cost V 8 bases and J 2 bases, with 17 bases left between them. The source of the sample is a study of T cell repertoires in cytomegalovirus infection. The wider study: A matching HLA type, together with CMV infection, was signaled by public TCR beta signatures. Study-wide results and caveats: Cumulative public TCR beta family frequency identified CMV carriers with the relevant HLA.

Using its own MiXCR run on the reads, TCRdb lists one record per CDR3 protein. This sample has approximately 250,000 distinct CDR3 sequences, with around 9% found just once. This sequence originates from a human donor in good health (CMV status not recorded). Some clones in this sample may be carry-over from other donors' samples. The sample comprised PBMCs. The chain recombines TRBV7-2 with TRBJ2-3, with D possibly called TRBD1 or TRBD2 (6 bases each). The CDR3 loop is CASLYLGGPTDTQYF. CDR3 nucleotides: TGTGCCAGCCTTTATCTAGGGGGGCCCACAGATACGCAGTATTTT.